These 6 T cell receptor beta chains were all obtained from the same sample, sequenced in a study of cytomegalovirus exposure and HLA in healthy donors. Libraries were prepared by immunoSEQ multiplex PCR; TCRdb keeps only in-frame clonotypes and omits some of them. The sample lists 150,000 to 200,000 clones; 70% to 90% were seen once. The sequencing input was PBMCs. These receptors originate from a woman aged 18-29 years in good health and CMV-seronegative.

V is TRBV7-2 and J is TRBJ1-2, with 10 nucleotides matching TRBD1. The CDR3 spans 15 residues. Trimming took 5 bases from V and 4 from J; bases not matched to a gene: 7. CDR1 SGHTA and CDR2 FQGNSA come from the germline V gene. CDR3 loop: CASSRGQGSLYGYTF. The CDR3, as DNA: TGTGCCAGCAGCCGGGGACAGGGGTCCCTCTATGGCTACACCTTC.

This chain uses TRBV18 with TRBJ2-7, with TRBD1 matching 11 bases. The CDR3 extends over 17 amino acids. V lost 3 bases, J lost 5 bases, and 12 bases stayed unmatched. The germline V gene encodes CDR1 KGHSH and CDR2 LQKENI. The CDR3: CASSPYPGTGGSDEQYF. The DNA of the CDR3 is TGTGCCAGCTCACCTTACCCCGGGACAGGGGGAAGCGACGAGCAGTACTTC.

The chain carries TRBV19 and TRBJ1-2; TRBD1 matches 9 bases. V shed 5 bases, J shed 3 bases, and the junction held 7 bases outside the gene matches. Germline V gene data show CDR1 as LNHDA and CDR2 as SQIVND (reference sequence). The CDR3 loop spans 15 amino acids. In DNA, the CDR3 is TGTGCCAGTAGTGGACGGACAGGGGCAGACTATGGCTACACCTTC. Amino acids: CASSGRTGADYGYTF. Variable domain in full (rest from reference TRBV19 and TRBJ1-2): DGGITQSPKYLFRKEGQNVTLSCEQNLNHDAMYWYRQDPGQGLRLIYYSQIVNDFQKGDIAEGYSVSREKKESFPLTVTSAQKNPTAFYLCASSGRTGADYGYTFGSGTRLTVV.

The chain links TRBV5-1 to TRBJ2-1; a weak D match, TRBD2 (5 bases). The CDR3 has 13 residues. Trimming shortened V by 7 bases and J by 5 bases, and 13 bases separated the two germline ends. Germline CDR1 SGHRS, CDR2 YFSETQ. The DNA for the CDR3 is TGCGCCAGCGCCCCCGGGGATAACAATGAGCAGTTCTTC. Its protein product is CASAPGDNNEQFF.

The CDR3 DNA reads as TGTGCCAGCAGAATCCGGGACAGGGAATACGAGCAGTACTTC. As protein: CASRIRDREYEQYF. The chain recombines TRBV7-2 with TRBJ2-7; 9 nucleotides line up with TRBD1. J gave up 4 bases and V 6 bases, and 7 bases lay outside the gene matches. There are 14 residues in the CDR3. CDR1 is SGHTA and CDR2 is FQGNSA in the germline V gene.

The V call is TRBV9, the J call TRBJ1-2; 10 bases line up with TRBD1. The J segment lost 3 bases and the V segment lost 4 bases, leaving 6 bases of the junction unmatched. The CDR3 runs 15 residues. The V gene's germline CDR1 is SGDLS and CDR2 YYNGEE. The CDR3 nucleotides are TGTGCCAGCAGCCCGCTCGGGACAGGGGACTATGGCTACACCTTC. This gives the protein CASSPLGTGDYGYTF. Full variable domain (remainder filled in from reference TRBV9 and TRBJ1-2): DSGVTQTPKHLITATGQRVTLRCSPRSGDLSVYWYQQSLDQGLQFLIQYYNGEERAKGNILERFSAQQFPDLHSELNLSSLELGDSALYFCASSPLGTGDYGYTFGSGTRLTVV.